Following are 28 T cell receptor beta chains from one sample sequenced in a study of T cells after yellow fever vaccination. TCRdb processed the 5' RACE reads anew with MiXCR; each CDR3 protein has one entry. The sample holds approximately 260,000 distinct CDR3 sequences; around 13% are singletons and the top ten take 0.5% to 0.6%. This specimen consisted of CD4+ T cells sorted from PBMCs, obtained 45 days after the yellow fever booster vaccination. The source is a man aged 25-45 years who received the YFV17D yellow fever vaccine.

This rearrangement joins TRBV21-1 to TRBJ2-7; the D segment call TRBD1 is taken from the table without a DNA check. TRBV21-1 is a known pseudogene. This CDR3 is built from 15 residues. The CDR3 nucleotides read TGTGCCAGCAGCCCCCGACAGGCACCTATTTACGAGCAGTACTTC. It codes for CASSPRQAPIYEQYF.

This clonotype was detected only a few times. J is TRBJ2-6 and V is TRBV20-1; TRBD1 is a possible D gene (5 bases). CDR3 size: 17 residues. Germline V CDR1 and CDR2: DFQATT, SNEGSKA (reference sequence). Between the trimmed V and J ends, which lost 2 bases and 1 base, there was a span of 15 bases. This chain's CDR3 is CSARSHAGKSGANVLTF. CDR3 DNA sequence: TGCAGTGCTAGATCCCACGCAGGGAAATCTGGGGCCAACGTCCTGACTTTC.

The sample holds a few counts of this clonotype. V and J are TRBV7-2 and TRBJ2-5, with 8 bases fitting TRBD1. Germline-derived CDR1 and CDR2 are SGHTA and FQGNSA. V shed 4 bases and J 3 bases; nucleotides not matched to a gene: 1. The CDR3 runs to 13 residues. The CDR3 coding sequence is TGTGCCAGCAGCTGGACAGGGAAAGAGACCCAGTACTTC. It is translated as CASSWTGKETQYF.

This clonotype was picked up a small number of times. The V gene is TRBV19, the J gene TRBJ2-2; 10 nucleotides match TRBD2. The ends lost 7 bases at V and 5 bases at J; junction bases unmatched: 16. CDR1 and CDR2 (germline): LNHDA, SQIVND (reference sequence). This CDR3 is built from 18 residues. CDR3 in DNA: TGTGCCAGTACCATAGGCACTAGCGGGGCTGGTCGTACCGGGGAGCTGTTTTTT. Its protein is CASTIGTSGAGRTGELFF.

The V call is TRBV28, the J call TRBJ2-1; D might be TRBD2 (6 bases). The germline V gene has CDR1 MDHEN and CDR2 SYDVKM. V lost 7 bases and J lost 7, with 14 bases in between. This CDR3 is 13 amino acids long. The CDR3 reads CASIAGGYNEQFF. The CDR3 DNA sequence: TGTGCCAGCATCGCAGGAGGGTATAATGAGCAGTTCTTC.

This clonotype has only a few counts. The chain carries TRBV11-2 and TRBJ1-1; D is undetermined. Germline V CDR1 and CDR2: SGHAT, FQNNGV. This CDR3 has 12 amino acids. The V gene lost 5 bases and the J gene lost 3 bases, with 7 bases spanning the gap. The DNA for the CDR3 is TGTGCCAGCAGCGCCCGCTACACTGAAGCTTTCTTT. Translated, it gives CASSARYTEAFF.

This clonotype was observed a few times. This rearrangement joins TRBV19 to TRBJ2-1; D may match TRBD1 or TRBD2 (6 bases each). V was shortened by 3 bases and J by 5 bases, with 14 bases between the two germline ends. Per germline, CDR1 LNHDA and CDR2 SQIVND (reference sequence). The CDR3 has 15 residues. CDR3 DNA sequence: TGTGCCAGTAGTATTGGGGGGCTGGGGGACAATGAGCAGTTCTTC. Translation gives CASSIGGLGDNEQFF.

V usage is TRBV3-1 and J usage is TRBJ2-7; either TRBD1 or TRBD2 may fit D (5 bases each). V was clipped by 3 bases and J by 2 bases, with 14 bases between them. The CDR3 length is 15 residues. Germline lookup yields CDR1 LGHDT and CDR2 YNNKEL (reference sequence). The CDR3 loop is CASSHSGTTAYEQYF. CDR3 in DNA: TGTGCCAGCAGCCATAGTGGGACCACCGCCTACGAGCAGTACTTC.

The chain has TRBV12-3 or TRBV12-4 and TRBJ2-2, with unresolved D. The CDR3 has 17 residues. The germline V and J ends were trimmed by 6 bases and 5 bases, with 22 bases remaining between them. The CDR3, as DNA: TGTGCCAGCAGCTCCTTTTCAGGCCCTTCCTATACCGGGGAGCTGTTTTTT. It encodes CASSSFSGPSYTGELFF.

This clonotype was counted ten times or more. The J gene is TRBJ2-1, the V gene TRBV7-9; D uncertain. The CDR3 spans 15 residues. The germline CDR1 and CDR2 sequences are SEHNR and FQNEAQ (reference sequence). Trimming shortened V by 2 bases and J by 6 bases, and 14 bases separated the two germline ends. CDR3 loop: CASSLPLRMGNEQFF. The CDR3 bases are TGTGCCAGCAGCTTACCCCTCAGAATGGGCAATGAGCAGTTCTTC.

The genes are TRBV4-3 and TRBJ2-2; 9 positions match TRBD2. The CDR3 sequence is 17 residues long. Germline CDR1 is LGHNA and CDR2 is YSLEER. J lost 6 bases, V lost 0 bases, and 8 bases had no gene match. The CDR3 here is CASSQEVLAGVPGELFF. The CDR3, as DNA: TGCGCCAGCAGCCAAGAGGTTTTAGCGGGAGTACCCGGGGAGCTGTTTTTT.

The CDR3 spells CSAIIFPRGQWNEQFF. In DNA, the CDR3 is TGCAGTGCTATAATCTTCCCCAGGGGGCAGTGGAATGAGCAGTTCTTC. This chain links TRBV20-1 with TRBJ2-1; TRBD1 agrees at 8 bases. CDR1 and CDR2 (germline): DFQATT, SNEGSKA (reference sequence). With V trimmed by 4 bases and J by 7 bases, 15 bases remained unmatched. The CDR3 length is 16 residues.

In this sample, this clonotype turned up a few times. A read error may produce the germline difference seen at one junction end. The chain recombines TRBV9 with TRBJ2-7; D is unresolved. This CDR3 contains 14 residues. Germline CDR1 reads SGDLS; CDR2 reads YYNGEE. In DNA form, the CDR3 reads TGTACCAGCAGCGTGACACCAGGAACCTACGAGCAGTACTTC. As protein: CTSSVTPGTYEQYF.

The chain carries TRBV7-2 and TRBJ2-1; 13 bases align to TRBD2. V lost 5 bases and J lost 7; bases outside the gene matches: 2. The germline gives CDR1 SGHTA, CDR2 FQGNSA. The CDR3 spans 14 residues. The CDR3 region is CASSPGLAGNEQFF. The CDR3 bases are TGTGCCAGCAGCCCGGGACTAGCGGGAAATGAGCAGTTCTTC.

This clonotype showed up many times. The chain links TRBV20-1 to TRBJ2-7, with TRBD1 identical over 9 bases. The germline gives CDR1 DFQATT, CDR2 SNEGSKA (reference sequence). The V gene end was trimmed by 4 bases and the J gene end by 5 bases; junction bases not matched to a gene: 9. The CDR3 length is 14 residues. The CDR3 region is CSATPGQGTHEQYF. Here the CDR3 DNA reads TGCAGTGCTACCCCGGGACAGGGAACCCACGAGCAGTACTTC.

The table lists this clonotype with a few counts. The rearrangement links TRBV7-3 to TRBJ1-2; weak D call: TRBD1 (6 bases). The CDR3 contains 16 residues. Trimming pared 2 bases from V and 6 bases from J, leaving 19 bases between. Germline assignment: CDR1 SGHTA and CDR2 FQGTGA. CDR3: CASSLGPTPGGDGYTF. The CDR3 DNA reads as TGTGCCAGCAGCTTAGGACCTACCCCGGGGGGCGATGGCTACACCTTC.

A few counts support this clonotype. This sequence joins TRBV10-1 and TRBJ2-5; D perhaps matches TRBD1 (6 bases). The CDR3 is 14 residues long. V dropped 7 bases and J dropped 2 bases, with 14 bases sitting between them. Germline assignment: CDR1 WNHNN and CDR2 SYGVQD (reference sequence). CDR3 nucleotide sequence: TGCGCCAGCAAGCTCGGACAGCCGCAAGAGACCCAGTACTTC. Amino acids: CASKLGQPQETQYF.

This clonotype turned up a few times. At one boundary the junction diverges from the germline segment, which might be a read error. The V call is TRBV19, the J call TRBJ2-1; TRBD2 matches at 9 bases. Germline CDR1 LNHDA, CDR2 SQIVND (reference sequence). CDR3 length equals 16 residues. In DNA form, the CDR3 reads TGTGCCAGTAGTTTAGAGTGGCGGGAGGGGTACAATGAGCAGTTCTTC. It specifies CASSLEWREGYNEQFF.

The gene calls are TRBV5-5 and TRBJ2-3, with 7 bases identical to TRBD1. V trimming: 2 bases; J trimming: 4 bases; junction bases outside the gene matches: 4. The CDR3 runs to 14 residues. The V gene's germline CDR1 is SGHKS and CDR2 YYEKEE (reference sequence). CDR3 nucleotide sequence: TGTGCCAGCAGCTTACAGGGGAGAGCAGATACGCAGTATTTT. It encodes CASSLQGRADTQYF.

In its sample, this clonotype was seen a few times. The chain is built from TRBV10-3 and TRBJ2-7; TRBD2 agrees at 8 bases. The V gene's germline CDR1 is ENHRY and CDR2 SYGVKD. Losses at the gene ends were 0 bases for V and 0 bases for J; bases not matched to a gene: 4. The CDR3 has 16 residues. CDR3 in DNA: TGTGCCATCAGTGAGTCAAAGCGGGAGAGCTCCTACGAGCAGTACTTC. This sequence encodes CAISESKRESSYEQYF.

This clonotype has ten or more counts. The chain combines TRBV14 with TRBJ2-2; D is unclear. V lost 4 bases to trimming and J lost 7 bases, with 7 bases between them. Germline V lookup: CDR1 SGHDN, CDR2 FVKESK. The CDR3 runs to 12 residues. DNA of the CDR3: TGTGCCAGCAGCCTCATTTTCGGGGAGCTGTTTTTT. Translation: CASSLIFGELFF.

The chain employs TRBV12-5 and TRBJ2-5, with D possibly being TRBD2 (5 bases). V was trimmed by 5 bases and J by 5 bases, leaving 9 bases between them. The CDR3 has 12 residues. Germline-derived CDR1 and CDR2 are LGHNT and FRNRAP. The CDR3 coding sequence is TGTGCTAGTGGTCAACCGGGGGAGACCCAGTACTTC. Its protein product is CASGQPGETQYF.

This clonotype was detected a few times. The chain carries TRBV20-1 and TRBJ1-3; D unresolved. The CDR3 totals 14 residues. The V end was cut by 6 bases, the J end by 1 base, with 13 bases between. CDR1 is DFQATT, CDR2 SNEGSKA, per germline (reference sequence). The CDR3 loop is CSAEQPLSGNTIYF. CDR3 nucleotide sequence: TGCAGTGCCGAACAGCCCCTGTCTGGAAACACCATATATTTT.

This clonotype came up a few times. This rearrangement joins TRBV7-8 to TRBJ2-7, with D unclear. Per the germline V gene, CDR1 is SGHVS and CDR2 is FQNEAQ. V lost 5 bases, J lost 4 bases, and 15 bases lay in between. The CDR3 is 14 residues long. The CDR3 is CASSPQALQYEQYF. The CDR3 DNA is TGTGCCAGCAGCCCACAAGCCCTCCAGTACGAGCAGTACTTC.

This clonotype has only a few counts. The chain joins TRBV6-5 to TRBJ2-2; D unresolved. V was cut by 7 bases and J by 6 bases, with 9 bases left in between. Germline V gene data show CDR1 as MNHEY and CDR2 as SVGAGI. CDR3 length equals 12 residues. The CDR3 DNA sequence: TGTGCCAGCAACCCCAGGTCCGGGGAGCTGTTTTTT. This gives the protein CASNPRSGELFF.

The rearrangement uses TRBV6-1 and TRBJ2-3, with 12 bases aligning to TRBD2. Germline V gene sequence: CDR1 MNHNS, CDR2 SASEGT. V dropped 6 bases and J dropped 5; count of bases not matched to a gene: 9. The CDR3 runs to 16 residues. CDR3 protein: CASRTPGLAGGDTQYF. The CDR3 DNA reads TGTGCCAGCAGAACTCCGGGACTAGCGGGCGGAGATACGCAGTATTTT.

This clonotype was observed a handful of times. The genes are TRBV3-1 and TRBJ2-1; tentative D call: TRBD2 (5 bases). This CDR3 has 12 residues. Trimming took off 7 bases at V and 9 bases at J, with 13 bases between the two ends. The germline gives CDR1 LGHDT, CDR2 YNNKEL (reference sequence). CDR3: CASTVARGEQFF. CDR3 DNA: TGTGCCAGCACCGTAGCTCGGGGTGAGCAGTTCTTC.

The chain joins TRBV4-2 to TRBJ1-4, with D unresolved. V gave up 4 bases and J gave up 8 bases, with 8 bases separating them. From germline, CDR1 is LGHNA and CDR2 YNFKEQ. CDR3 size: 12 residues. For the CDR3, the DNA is TGTGCCAGCAGCCCTGTGGAGGAAAAACTGTTTTTT. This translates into CASSPVEEKLFF.